This T cell receptor (beta chain) was sequenced during a study of cytomegalovirus exposure and HLA in healthy donors. Findings and limits, study-wide: In a later analysis, at a false discovery rate of 0.05, about 16,000 TCR beta sequences matched HLA alleles. An ancestry cluster, one associated with Asian ancestry, reportedly showed fewer N-insertions than the 666-donor mean in a later analysis. Only CMV serostatus was available as immune exposure information. Trimming of TCR beta V- and J-genes showed a link, identified in a later analysis, to a missense DCLRE1C variant.

The junction had 2 bases not matched to a gene; V was cut back by 0 bases and J by 6 bases. CDR3 length: 13 amino acids. CDR1 is PRHDT and CDR2 is FYEKMQ in the germline V gene (reference sequence). The PCR had 60 Vbeta and 13 Jbeta primers. The table came from immunoSEQ multiplex PCR; TCRdb's copy has only in-frame clones and leaves some out. The sample holds about 190,000 clones, about 83% seen once. Concerning this clone itself: What it binds is unknown.

The specimen was PBMCs. The V gene is TRBV13, the J gene TRBJ2-7; 7 bases align to TRBD1. The sequence came from a woman aged 25 to 39 in good health and CMV-seropositive. The CDR3 bases are TGTGCCAGCAGCTTAGGAGGGACAGCCGAGCAGTACTTC. Its translation is CASSLGGTAEQYF.